Listed here is a single T cell receptor beta chain. The antigen is undetermined. These data are taken from a study of response to subunit inactivated influenza vaccine. The study's findings and limits: Authors suggested few new T cells are recruited by each seasonal influenza vaccination.

In TCRdb, the RT-PCR reads were re-called with MiXCR into one record per CDR3 protein. The table lists more than 450,000 distinct CDR3 sequences, about 12% of them singletons. The germline V gene has CDR1 LGHDT and CDR2 YNNKEL (reference sequence). This CDR3 spans 14 amino acids. Trimming stripped 0 bases from V and 10 bases from J, with 10 bases between. The sequence was obtained from a middle-aged man who received an inactivated influenza vaccine. V and J are TRBV3-1 and TRBJ1-6; no clear D. Sample: PBMCs from blood, taken on the day of vaccination. Here the CDR3 reads CASSQDSGGSPLHF. The CDR3 DNA reads TGTGCCAGCAGCCAAGATTCAGGTGGATCACCCCTCCACTTT.